One and the same sample provided the 12 T cell receptor beta chains below, sequenced in a study of CD8 T cell repertoires and HIV-1 epitope variants. Assay used: immunoSEQ multiplex PCR; TCRdb lists only in-frame clones, some missing. The sample holds some 100,000 clones, roughly four fifths seen once. The material sequenced was uncultured baseline CD8+ T cells from peripheral blood mononuclear cells (PBMCs). The receptors shown here come from a male donor with HIV.

The chain combines TRBV7-2 with TRBJ2-1; unclear D gene. The CDR3 sequence is 13 residues long. Germline CDR1 and CDR2: SGHTA and FQGNSA. Trimming took 1 base from V and 8 from J, leaving 9 bases between them. In DNA, the CDR3 is TGTGCCAGCAGCTTAGGGGTTCAGTATGAGCAGTTCTTC. This translates into CASSLGVQYEQFF.

This clone has a single count. This sequence joins TRBV6-1 and TRBJ2-7; D is possibly TRBD1 (5 bases). Between the trimmed V and J ends, which lost 4 bases and 1 base, there was a span of 11 bases. The length of the CDR3 is 14 residues. CDR1 and CDR2 (germline): MNHNS, SASEGT. The CDR3 reads CASSGAGPSYEQYF. The CDR3 nucleotides are TGTGCCAGCAGTGGGGCAGGGCCATCCTACGAGCAGTACTTC.

The gene calls are TRBV5-1 and TRBJ2-1; TRBD1 agrees at 8 bases. With V trimmed by 4 bases and J by 4 bases, 7 bases remained unmatched. The length of the CDR3 is 15 residues. Germline V gene sequence: CDR1 SGHRS, CDR2 YFSETQ. This CDR3 reads CASSPLGQEYNEQFF. In nucleotides, the CDR3 is TGCGCCAGCAGCCCCCTGGGACAGGAGTACAATGAGCAGTTCTTC.

A single count supports this clone. The genes are TRBV5-1 and TRBJ1-6; D gene unclear. V lost 0 bases to trimming and J lost 9 bases, with 10 bases between them. This CDR3 comprises 14 residues. Per the germline V gene, CDR1 is SGHRS and CDR2 is YFSETQ. CDR3 in amino acids: CASSLADSFSPLHF. The CDR3 region has the DNA TGCGCCAGCAGCTTGGCCGATTCTTTTTCACCCCTCCACTTT.

The chain has TRBV13 and TRBJ2-1; D ambiguous. With 1 base removed from V and 10 bases from J, the gap between germline ends came to 14 bases. The V gene's germline CDR1 is PRHDT and CDR2 FYEKMQ (reference sequence). The CDR3 is 14 residues long. CDR3 protein: CASSLAVTGREQFF. CDR3 DNA: TGTGCCAGCAGCTTAGCGGTTACCGGTAGGGAGCAGTTCTTC.

A few counts support this clone. The CDR3 loop is CASSESPTSVPYF. For the CDR3, the DNA is TGCGCCAGCAGTGAGTCCCCAACTAGCGTGCCGTACTTC. The chain couples TRBV10-1 to TRBJ2-7; 7 bases align to TRBD2. Germline trimming cut 0 bases from V and 12 bases from J; bases unmatched to any gene: 8. CDR1 and CDR2 from the germline V gene are WNHNN and SYGVQD (reference sequence). CDR3 length equals 13 residues.

This clone was detected a few times. The CDR3 bases are TGTGCCAGCAGCGTAGACCCTACTCGTGGTAATGGCTACACCTTC. Protein product: CASSVDPTRGNGYTF. The chain recombines TRBV9 with TRBJ1-2, with D unclear. V shed 0 bases and J shed 6 bases, with 15 bases lying between them. Germline values: CDR1 SGDLS, CDR2 YYNGEE. CDR3 length: 15 amino acids.

The V call is TRBV2, the J call TRBJ2-7; D ambiguous. Looked up from germline, CDR1 is SNHLY and CDR2 is FYNNEI. This CDR3 has 15 residues. V lost 6 bases to trimming and J lost 0 bases, with 15 bases between them. The DNA for the CDR3 is TGTGCCAGCAGCCGCAACAGTGGGGTCTCCTACGAGCAGTACTTC. Residues: CASSRNSGVSYEQYF.

This clone has only a few counts. V usage is TRBV7-9 and J usage is TRBJ1-5; unclear D gene. V was trimmed by 2 bases and J by 6 bases, leaving 5 bases between them. Germline V gene sequence: CDR1 SEHNR, CDR2 FQNEAQ (reference sequence). This CDR3 is 12 amino acids long. CDR3 sequence reads: CASSLMAQPQHF. DNA of the CDR3: TGTGCCAGCAGCTTAATGGCTCAGCCCCAGCATTTT. The full variable domain, rest sourced from reference TRBV7-9 and TRBJ1-5, is DTGVSQNPRHKITKRGQNVTFRCDPISEHNRLYWYRQTLGQGPEFLTYFQNEAQLEKSRLLSDRFSAERPKGSFSTLEIQRTEQGDSAMYLCASSLMAQPQHFGDGTRLSIL.

The chain couples TRBV9 to TRBJ2-3, with 8 bases aligning to TRBD2. Germline lookup yields CDR1 SGDLS and CDR2 YYNGEE. V trimming: 3 bases; J trimming: 0 bases; junction bases outside the gene matches: 6. The CDR3 consists of 16 residues. CDR3 amino acids: CASSALPGGSTDTQYF. CDR3 bases: TGTGCCAGCAGCGCCCTCCCGGGGGGGAGCACAGATACGCAGTATTTT.

The rearrangement joins TRBV7-2 to TRBJ2-5; D uncertain. The germline gives CDR1 SGHTA, CDR2 FQGNSA. The V end was cut by 2 bases, the J end by 1 base, with 11 bases between. This CDR3 contains 15 residues. The CDR3 coding sequence is TGTGCCAGCAGCTTAAATAACCCAGGCCAAGAGACCCAGTACTTC. This encodes CASSLNNPGQETQYF. The variable domain in full, with the rest retrieved from reference TRBV7-2 and TRBJ2-5, is GAGVSQSPSNKVTEKGKDVELRCDPISGHTALYWYRQSLGQGLEFLIYFQGNSAPDKSGLPSDRFSAERTGGSVSTLTIQRTQQEDSAVYLCASSLNNPGQETQYFGPGTRLLVL.

V usage is TRBV9 and J usage is TRBJ1-6; TRBD1 is a possible D gene (6 bases). CDR1 is SGDLS and CDR2 is YYNGEE in the germline V gene. CDR3 length: 16 residues. V was trimmed by 0 bases and J by 8 bases, leaving 15 bases between them. The CDR3 reads CASSVDGRGSHSPLHF. The CDR3 DNA sequence: TGTGCCAGCAGCGTAGATGGCAGGGGTTCTCATTCACCCCTCCACTTT.